The clone carrying this T cell receptor (beta chain) was seen ten or more times. Its antigen is still unknown. This sample was included in a study of molecular identifiers for immune sequencing clone quantification. Overall study results and limits: Over 97% of effector molecules, but under 1% in naive cells, were held by clones with more than 20 RNA copies. Investigators reportedly could detect spiked Jurkat TCR RNA from one cell among 1.1 million or so naive cells. Sharing of a barcode by identical TCR molecules could cause highly expanded clone sizes to be underestimated.

Bulk libraries came from a prior protocol with listed TCR primers. MiXCR, run by TCRdb on the PCR reads, gives a single entry per CDR3 protein. The top ten clones hold about 0.71% of a sample with approximately 320,000 distinct CDR3 sequences, 24% of them seen once. The CDR3 is 15 amino acids. The V gene lost 4 bases and the J gene lost 3 bases, with 16 bases spanning the gap. The material sequenced was naive CD8+ T cells from blood, with Jurkat cell RNA spiked in. As for subset: FACS-sorted CD8+CD4-CCR7+CD45RA+ naive T cells. This chain connects TRBV12-3 or TRBV12-4 to TRBJ2-7; the D is unclear. The receptor was isolated from a human donor in good health. Some libraries in this study had Jurkat cell RNA spiked in. Here the CDR3 reads CASSWTQSGFYEQYF. The CDR3 nucleotides are TGTGCCAGCAGTTGGACGCAATCCGGGTTCTACGAGCAGTACTTC.